The 29 T cell receptor beta chains reported below all come from one sample, sequenced in a study of Ad26.COV2.S vaccination and SARS-CoV-2 variants. Treatment noted: roughly 20 received Ad26.COV2.S at low or high dose, single or two shots; roughly five received placebo; per-sample allocation not given. Specimens were obtained on day 63 following the first vaccine or placebo injection. Some clones are missing from TCRdb's copy, which holds only in-frame ones; the method was immunoSEQ multiplex PCR. The sample records about 350,000 clones, approximately 84% being singletons. The material sequenced was peripheral blood, taken in a trial of Ad26.COV2.S vaccine versus placebo. The receptors derive from a person between 18 and 65 years old who received the Ad26.COV2.S COVID-19 vaccine or a placebo.

The CDR3 spells CASSYAGTRAYEQYF. The CDR3 DNA sequence: TGTGCCAGCAGTTACGCAGGGACTAGAGCCTACGAGCAGTACTTC. The chain couples TRBV6-5 to TRBJ2-7; 8 positions match TRBD2. The CDR3 has 15 amino acids. J was trimmed by 2 bases and V by 2 bases; bases with no gene match: 5. CDR1 is MNHEY, CDR2 SVGAGI, per germline.

The chain has TRBV28 and TRBJ1-2; TRBD1 matches 8 bases. V was pared by 4 bases and J by 4 bases, with 11 bases of the junction left unmatched. CDR1 is MDHEN and CDR2 is SYDVKM in the germline V gene. The CDR3 totals 16 residues. CDR3 residues: CASSSLGTGQLYGYTF. DNA of the CDR3: TGTGCCAGCAGTTCCCTCGGGACAGGACAGCTCTATGGCTACACCTTC.

This sequence joins TRBV19 and TRBJ2-7; TRBD1 aligns across 9 bases. CDR3 size: 15 residues. CDR1 is LNHDA, CDR2 SQIVND, per germline (reference sequence). Losses at the gene ends were 5 bases for V and 4 bases for J; bases not matched to a gene: 9. In nucleotides, the CDR3 is TGTGCCAGTAGTCCACAGGGGGGACAGGGATACGAGCAGTACTTC. It yields the protein CASSPQGGQGYEQYF.

The rearrangement uses TRBV6-2 or TRBV6-3 and TRBJ1-4, with 7 positions matching TRBD1. Germline V gene lookup returns CDR1 MNHEY and CDR2 SVGEGT. The CDR3 totals 14 residues. Trimming at V came to 6 bases and at J to 3 bases, leaving 4 bases not matched to a gene. The CDR3 loop reads CASSSGTANEKLFF. The DNA of the CDR3 is TGTGCCAGCAGCTCCGGGACAGCTAATGAAAAACTGTTTTTT.

V usage is TRBV4-3 and J usage is TRBJ1-4; no definite D call. The V end lost 0 bases, the J end lost 4 bases, and 9 bases lay between the germline ends. The length of the CDR3 is 15 residues. Germline CDR1 LGHNA, CDR2 YSLEER. The CDR3 DNA reads as TGCGCCAGCAGCCAAGATGGGCGGCTTAATGAAAAACTGTTTTTT. Its translation is CASSQDGRLNEKLFF.

CDR3 in DNA: TGTGCCAGCAGCGTAGCGAGCGGGAGGGTGGATACGCAGTATTTT. It codes for CASSVASGRVDTQYF. The chain uses TRBV9 and TRBJ2-3; TRBD2 matches 10 bases. J gave up 6 bases and V 0 bases, and 4 bases lay outside the gene matches. The CDR3 is 15 residues long. Germline V CDR1 and CDR2: SGDLS, YYNGEE.

This clone has more than one count but fewer than ten. The chain couples TRBV3-1 (or the pseudogene TRBV3-2) to TRBJ2-2; 10 bases agree with TRBD1. This CDR3 is 16 amino acids long. Germline V lookup: CDR1 LGHDT, CDR2 YNNKEL (reference sequence). V lost 4 bases, J lost 7 bases, and 9 bases stayed unmatched. The CDR3: CASSPDGTGVSGELFF. CDR3 coding DNA: TGTGCCAGCAGCCCTGATGGGACAGGGGTTAGCGGGGAGCTGTTTTTT.

The table lists this clone with a few counts. The rearrangement joins TRBV4-1 to TRBJ2-3; 10 nucleotides align to TRBD2. This CDR3 has 17 residues. Losses at the gene ends were 0 bases for V and 0 bases for J; bases not matched to a gene: 3. Germline CDR1 and CDR2: MGHRA and YSYEKL. The CDR3 sequence: CASSQEGLALSTDTQYF. CDR3 sequence (DNA): TGCGCCAGCAGCCAAGAGGGACTAGCGCTTAGCACAGATACGCAGTATTTT.

The chain has TRBV4-1 and TRBJ2-3, with D maybe TRBD2 (5 bases). This CDR3 spans 14 amino acids. CDR1 is MGHRA, CDR2 YSYEKL, per germline. V was pared by 0 bases and J by 6 bases, with 10 bases between. The CDR3 DNA reads TGCGCCAGCAGCCAAGATGGGAGTTTTGATACGCAGTATTTT. Protein product: CASSQDGSFDTQYF.

The chain couples TRBV6-5 to TRBJ2-3, with D perhaps matching TRBD1 (6 bases). V was cut by 5 bases and J by 2 bases, with 14 bases left in between. The CDR3 has 15 residues. Per germline, CDR1 MNHEY and CDR2 SVGAGI. CDR3 loop: CASSITGTNTDTQYF. In DNA form, the CDR3 reads TGTGCCAGCAGTATCACAGGGACCAACACAGATACGCAGTATTTT.

The rearrangement joins TRBV6-2 or TRBV6-3 to TRBJ1-1, with no clear D. The CDR3 sequence is 12 residues long. Trimming removed 6 bases from V and 3 bases from J, with 8 bases in between. Germline V gene sequence: CDR1 MNHEY, CDR2 SVGEGT. As DNA, the CDR3 is TGTGCCAGCAGCCCTTTGTACACTGAAGCTTTCTTT. It is translated as CASSPLYTEAFF.

The rearrangement joins TRBV6-1 to TRBJ2-1; 11 bases match TRBD2. CDR3 length: 16 residues. Trimming took 4 bases from V and 6 from J; bases not matched to a gene: 8. CDR1 and CDR2 (germline): MNHNS, SASEGT. For the CDR3, the DNA is TGTGCCAGCAGTGTCGGCGGGACTAGCGGTATCAATGAGCAGTTCTTC. It specifies CASSVGGTSGINEQFF.

The genes are TRBV7-6 and TRBJ2-1, with D possibly TRBD1 on 6 matching bases. The CDR3 sequence is 17 residues long. The V gene's germline CDR1 is SGHVS and CDR2 FNYEAQ. Trimming removed 3 bases from V and 4 bases from J, with 19 bases in between. The CDR3 reads CASSLRLGRGPYNEQFF. As DNA, the CDR3 is TGTGCCAGCAGCTTGAGGCTAGGCAGGGGCCCTTACAATGAGCAGTTCTTC.

This chain links TRBV3-1 (or the pseudogene TRBV3-2) with TRBJ2-2, with a tentative D call TRBD1 (5 bases). The germline V gene has CDR1 LGHDT and CDR2 YNNKEL (reference sequence). The V end lost 3 bases, the J end lost 6 bases, and 8 bases lay between the germline ends. This CDR3 region has 13 residues. The CDR3: CASSHRASGELFF. The CDR3 nucleotides are TGTGCCAGCAGCCACAGGGCGTCCGGGGAGCTGTTTTTT.

The chain recombines TRBV7-2 with TRBJ1-2; D ambiguous. V shed 1 base and J shed 8 bases, with 11 bases lying between them. Per the germline V gene, CDR1 is SGHTA and CDR2 is FQGNSA. The length of the CDR3 is 13 residues. The CDR3 coding sequence is TGTGCCAGCAGCTTAGACGGGCTGGCAGGCTACACCTTC. It encodes CASSLDGLAGYTF.

This chain connects TRBV27 to TRBJ1-1; a possible D gene is TRBD1 (5 bases). The ends were cut back, 2 bases at V and 1 base at J, with 8 bases in the middle. In germline, CDR1 is MNHEY, CDR2 SMNVEV (reference sequence). CDR3 length: 14 residues. The CDR3 sequence: CASSLATANTEAFF. The CDR3 nucleotides are TGTGCCAGCAGTTTAGCGACAGCGAACACTGAAGCTTTCTTT.

This rearrangement joins TRBV9 to TRBJ1-1; 12 bases line up with TRBD1. CDR1 is SGDLS and CDR2 is YYNGEE in the germline V gene. The CDR3 contains 17 residues. V shed 2 bases, J shed 5 bases, and the junction held 10 bases outside the gene matches. CDR3 DNA: TGTGCCAGCAGCGTTTTTCCCGGGACAGGGGGCAGAACTGAAGCTTTCTTT. It encodes CASSVFPGTGGRTEAFF.

This clone was observed a handful of times. The V and J genes are TRBV6-2 or TRBV6-3 and TRBJ2-7, with a tentative D call TRBD2 (5 bases). With 2 bases removed from V and 0 bases from J, the gap between germline ends came to 17 bases. Germline values: CDR1 MNHEY, CDR2 SVGEGT. The CDR3 sequence is 17 residues long. The CDR3 protein is CASSYRLSEGYSYEQYF. The CDR3 coding sequence is TGTGCCAGCAGTTACCGGCTTTCAGAGGGTTACTCCTACGAGCAGTACTTC.

The genes are TRBV6-2 or TRBV6-3 and TRBJ1-1; TRBD1 agrees at 9 bases. The V gene end was trimmed by 5 bases and the J gene end by 5 bases; junction bases not matched to a gene: 12. Looked up from germline, CDR1 is MNHEY and CDR2 is SVGEGT. This CDR3 is 16 amino acids long. The CDR3 sequence is CASSLPGQGLGTEAFF. DNA for the CDR3: TGTGCCAGCAGTCTCCCCGGACAGGGGTTAGGGACTGAAGCTTTCTTT.

Only a few counts were recorded for this clone. This chain links TRBV18 with TRBJ2-7; no firm D call. Germline-derived CDR1 and CDR2 are KGHSH and LQKENI. This CDR3 is built from 15 residues. Trimming removed 0 bases from V and 2 bases from J, with 11 bases in between. The CDR3 coding sequence is TGTGCCAGCTCACCACCGGGGTCCAACCCCTACGAGCAGTACTTC. Its protein is CASSPPGSNPYEQYF.

The rearrangement joins TRBV11-2 to TRBJ1-2, with a possible D match to TRBD1 (5 bases). The CDR3 consists of 15 residues. V was shortened by 2 bases and J by 3 bases, with 13 bases between the two germline ends. Looked up from germline, CDR1 is SGHAT and CDR2 is FQNNGV. The CDR3 reads CASSLSLARDYGYTF. In nucleotides, the CDR3 is TGTGCCAGCAGCTTAAGTTTGGCCAGGGACTATGGCTACACCTTC.

This chain links TRBV5-4 with TRBJ1-1; 10 nucleotides align to TRBD1. V was clipped by 3 bases and J by 0 bases; unmatched bases: 8. CDR1 and CDR2 (germline): SGHNT, YYREEE (reference sequence). CDR3 length equals 17 residues. The CDR3 sequence is CASSSRDRGFMNTEAFF. CDR3 sequence (DNA): TGTGCCAGCAGCTCCCGGGACAGGGGATTCATGAACACTGAAGCTTTCTTT.

In its sample, this clone was seen once. The V gene is TRBV20-1, the J gene TRBJ2-4, with D uncertain. Germline V gene sequence: CDR1 DFQATT, CDR2 SNEGSKA (reference sequence). Trimming cost V 3 bases and J 1 base, with 16 bases left between them. The CDR3 spans 16 residues. CDR3 sequence reads: CSASFLGWTAKNIQYF. CDR3 DNA sequence: TGCAGTGCTAGTTTCTTAGGGTGGACGGCCAAAAACATTCAGTACTTC.

J is TRBJ2-7 and V is TRBV29-1; no reliable D call. This CDR3 contains 12 residues. The germline CDR1 and CDR2 sequences are SQVTM and ANQGSEA. The ends were cut back, 4 bases at V and 2 bases at J, with 9 bases in the middle. The CDR3 DNA is TGCAGCGTTGCGGGCAGCCCCTACGAGCAGTACTTC. It specifies CSVAGSPYEQYF.

This clone appeared a few times. The V gene is TRBV5-6, the J gene TRBJ2-2; possible D gene TRBD2, 7 bases. CDR1 is SGHDT, CDR2 YYEEEE, per germline. Trimming shortened V by 3 bases and J by 3 bases, and 15 bases separated the two germline ends. The CDR3 sequence is 16 residues long. This CDR3 reads CASSWGGGAHTGELFF. In nucleotides, the CDR3 is TGTGCCAGCAGCTGGGGCGGGGGCGCGCACACCGGGGAGCTGTTTTTT.

This chain's CDR3 is CASSIPGSSGNTIYF. In DNA form, the CDR3 reads TGTGCCAGTAGTATTCCAGGTTCCTCTGGAAACACCATATATTTT. V and J are TRBV19 and TRBJ1-3; D unresolved. CDR3 size: 15 residues. Germline assignment: CDR1 LNHDA and CDR2 SQIVND (reference sequence). V was trimmed by 3 bases and J by 0 bases, leaving 9 bases between them.

The rearrangement links TRBV9 to TRBJ2-1; weak D call: TRBD2 (6 bases). This CDR3 is 15 amino acids long. The germline V gene has CDR1 SGDLS and CDR2 YYNGEE. Trimming left V 6 bases short and J 3 bases short, with 16 bases between. The CDR3 here is CASTIDDGGYNEQFF. The CDR3 DNA sequence: TGTGCCAGCACCATAGACGACGGGGGCTACAATGAGCAGTTCTTC.

The rearrangement links TRBV12-3 or TRBV12-4 to TRBJ2-3, with no clear D. The CDR3 extends over 12 amino acids. V lost 3 bases and J 4 bases, leaving 5 bases between the germline ends. The CDR3 here is CASSFEPDTQYF. CDR3 bases: TGTGCCAGCAGTTTTGAACCAGATACGCAGTATTTT.

This clone was counted at least ten times. This sequence joins TRBV7-9 and TRBJ1-3, with D unclear. V lost 1 base, J lost 0 bases, and 13 bases lay in between. This CDR3 has 17 residues. CDR1 is SEHNR, CDR2 FQNEAQ, per germline (reference sequence). The CDR3 nucleotides read TGTGCCAGCAGCTTAGGCGCTGGGAGGCACTCTGGAAACACCATATATTTT. Translated: CASSLGAGRHSGNTIYF.